The present T cell receptor (beta chain) was sequenced within a study of monozygotic twins with inflammatory bowel disease. Findings of the study overall: The inverse Simpson measure of TCRbeta diversity was lower in IBD patients than in healthy co-twins.

The UMIs contained a 6-nucleotide sample barcode. They were added by template switching during cDNA synthesis. TCRalpha along with TCRbeta cDNA was subjected to two nested PCRs lasting approximately 16 and 10 cycles. Reprocessing the 5' RACE reads, TCRdb reports a single entry for every CDR3 protein and omits DNA. The sample has 200,000 to 250,000 distinct CDR3 sequences, and its top ten clones hold less than 2%. The CDR3 covers 14 residues. The V gene's germline CDR1 is SGDLS and CDR2 YYNGEE. To note about this clonotype: Its antigen is currently unknown.

Sample: blood. J is TRBJ1-6 and V is TRBV9. The source is a human donor with ulcerative colitis or Crohn's disease, or a healthy co-twin of an affected twin (not recorded which). The CDR3 spells CATSVGSYNSPLHF. Filled out from reference TRBV9 and TRBJ1-6, the complete variable domain reads DSGVTQTPKHLITATGQRVTLRCSPRSGDLSVYWYQQSLDQGLQFLIQYYNGEERAKGNILERFSAQQFPDLHSELNLSSLELGDSALYFCATSVGSYNSPLHFGNGTRLTVT.